The 7 T cell receptor beta chains given below trace back to one sample, sequenced in a study of T cells in Graves' hyperthyroidism and ophthalmopathy. Amplified TCR beta CDR3 regions derived from RNA transcripts. The HTBI primer set was used in a first-round RT-PCR of the TCR CDR3. In TCRdb, the multiplex PCR reads were re-called with MiXCR into one record per CDR3 protein. The table has a few hundred thousand distinct CDR3 sequences, about 15% seen once. Sequencing was done on a sample of blood. The source is a woman in her thirties with Graves' hyperthyroidism.

About this clonotype itself: Germline is not matched at one junction end, which may reflect a read error. The chain is built from TRBV28 and TRBJ2-7, with 10 bases fitting TRBD2. The CDR3 covers 15 residues. Germline V CDR1 and CDR2: MDHEN, SYDVKM. CDR3 in amino acids: CASIQTSGTPYGQYF. The DNA for the CDR3 is TGTGCCAGCATCCAAACTAGCGGGACTCCTTACGGGCAGTACTTC.

The genes are TRBV9 and TRBJ2-6, with D unresolved. V was shortened by 1 base and J by 1 base, with 12 bases between the two germline ends. Germline V CDR1 and CDR2: SGDLS, YYNGEE. The CDR3 runs to 17 residues. CDR3 amino acids: CASSVRGTRSGANVLTF. The CDR3 coding sequence is TGTGCCAGCAGCGTACGCGGTACCCGGTCTGGGGCCAACGTCCTGACTTTC.

At least ten counts were recorded for this clonotype. The chain employs TRBV28 and TRBJ2-1; D is unresolved. Per germline, CDR1 MDHEN and CDR2 SYDVKM. V lost 5 bases, J lost 0 bases, and 20 bases lay in between. The CDR3 has 18 amino acids. CDR3 residues: CASSTRRRESSSYNEQFF. CDR3 nucleotide sequence: TGTGCCAGCAGTACCCGTCGCCGCGAGTCAAGCTCCTACAATGAGCAGTTCTTC.

This clonotype was seen more than once but under ten times. The chain joins TRBV6-5 to TRBJ2-5, with D possibly TRBD1 on 6 matching bases. The CDR3 length is 15 residues. Trimming stripped 0 bases from V and 5 bases from J, with 13 bases between. Per germline, CDR1 MNHEY and CDR2 SVGAGI. CDR3 DNA sequence: TGTGCCAGCAGTTACTCGATTACAGGGATTGAGACCCAGTACTTC. It is translated as CASSYSITGIETQYF.

This clonotype came up a few times. This chain connects TRBV24-1 to TRBJ2-1, with D hard to call. CDR3 length equals 16 residues. Germline lookup yields CDR1 KGHDR and CDR2 SFDVKD. With 4 bases removed from V and 0 bases from J, the gap between germline ends came to 12 bases. The CDR3 nucleotides are TGTGCCACCAGTGAGCCCAGCCCCAGCTCCTACAATGAGCAGTTCTTC. It translates to CATSEPSPSSYNEQFF.

The chain has TRBV4-1 and TRBJ2-1, with D uncertain. V lost 0 bases and J 5 bases, leaving 8 bases between the germline ends. The CDR3 has 14 residues. The germline V gene encodes CDR1 MGHRA and CDR2 YSYEKL. The chain's CDR3 is CASSQERWNNEQFF. The CDR3 nucleotides are TGCGCCAGCAGCCAAGAGCGATGGAACAATGAGCAGTTCTTC.

J is TRBJ1-2 and V is TRBV6-1; no clear D. Germline V gene sequence: CDR1 MNHNS, CDR2 SASEGT. The germline V and J ends were trimmed by 2 bases and 2 bases, with 15 bases remaining between them. This CDR3 spans 16 amino acids. The CDR3: CASSESNLNPNYGYTF. For the CDR3, the DNA is TGTGCCAGCAGTGAATCCAACCTAAACCCCAACTATGGCTACACCTTC.